This TCR beta chain is drawn from a study of read filtering for tumor transcriptome and immune sequencing. Germline V gene sequence: CDR1 SGDLS, CDR2 YYNGEE. V shed 2 bases and J 7 bases; nucleotides not matched to a gene: 9. The CDR3 loop spans 16 amino acids. The library was built from about 400 ng RNA with molecular barcoded adaptors for alpha/delta and beta/gamma chains. One entry per CDR3 protein, called by TCRdb with MiXCR from the reads. The table includes tens of thousands of distinct CDR3 sequences, approximately 21% detected once. This TCR was sampled from a donor at least 40 years old with multiple myeloma. The gene calls are TRBV9 and TRBJ2-2; the match to TRBD1 covers 9 bases. What was sequenced was a population of CD138-negative cells sorted from bone marrow. The CDR3 bases are TGTGCCAGCAGCGTGCAACCGGGACAGGGCAGCGGGGAGCTGTTTTTT. It translates to CASSVQPGQGSGELFF.